The entry below describes one T cell receptor beta chain. Its antigen is unknown. No base quality values were provided; no much bigger clone lies one nucleotide off. Reading the germline V gene gives CDR1 KGHSH and CDR2 LQKENI. The CDR3 covers 13 residues, taking in both the cysteine and the phenylalanine. The read is trimmed to its CDR3 DNA, 39 bases read in frame from base 1. The junction shows trimming of 4 bases on V and 7 bases on J, and the gene matches do not reach 2 bases of it. This sample is part of a study of blood T cell repertoires in COVID-19 (dated by TCRdb to the early 2020s). For the wider study: The collaborator samples originated in the United States, Italy and Spain and spanned the acute and convalescent phases of COVID-19. The material from the prospective study consisted of cDNA or gDNA derived from T cells, B-cell-depleted T cells, or PBMCs. The dataset comprised deeply sampled blood TCRbeta repertoires from subjects exposed to, actively infected with, or recovered from COVID-19. A freely available public database, intended as a resource for researchers studying the immune response to SARS-CoV-2, is where the repertoires were released. Samples came from the ongoing ImmuneRACE study (first 160 participants) plus 1,254 subjects from 6 global collaborators. Nearly every sample came with metadata listing a de-identified subject ID, COVID-19 status, age in years and sex. Where available, HLA class I and class II types were taken from metadata supplied by the sample provider and were not determined by assay-based typing. Beyond this particular receptor, the publication reports: The quantity of clinical and demographic metadata differed by source and by participant and was supplied without curation.

In the prospective study, participants were roughly 18 to 95 years old, resided in 24 geographic areas of the United States, and were enrolled through a virtual design. To assign participants to cohorts, the prospective study relied on clinical history that participants themselves reported in a screening survey and a study questionnaire. Recovered participants in ImmuneRACE Cohort 3 were defined by two consecutive negative NP/OP PCR tests, clearance by a healthcare professional, or resolution of symptoms. Each participant in the prospective study had whole blood, serum and a nasopharyngeal or oropharyngeal swab collected by mobile phlebotomists. Over a roughly two-month period, participants in the prospective study had the option of providing additional blood draws and questionnaires. Blood samples from the prospective study were shipped frozen or at room temperature prior to DNA extraction. TCRbeta CDR3 regions were amplified from genomic DNA by means of the immunoSEQ Assay, a bias-controlled multiplex PCR. In the source study's methods: The number of nucleated cells in each sample was estimated by amplification of reference gene primers within the assay. To quantify the absolute abundance of each unique TCRbeta CDR3 rearrangement, sequence reads were collapsed and filtered. For each sample, productive Simpson clonality was calculated by taking the square root of Simpson's diversity index across productive rearrangements. TCRdb took this table from immuneACCESS and kept in-frame rearrangements with V and J called. Such tables lack part of the clones; where checked against another copy, unresolved V genes explain under half of the gap, and the rest is unexplained. Clonal size and the V and J genes are those of that table, whereas D and trimming came from the DNA. Across this sample there are about 270,000 clones, with 85% to 90% seen only once. The ten most abundant clones make up approximately 2.5% of the sample.

The receptor's source is a woman younger than 30 who had recovered from COVID-19. The chain employs TRBV18 and TRBJ2-1; 9 nucleotides in the junction match TRBD1. Sequenced sample: PBMCs or T cells enriched from blood (not recorded which). The CDR3 amino acid sequence is: CASSLDRGNEQFF. Here is the DNA: TGTGCCAGCTCACTGGACAGGGGTAATGAGCAGTTCTTC.